This T cell receptor beta chain is drawn from a study of shared clonotypes between healthy human individuals. Using immunoSEQ multiplex PCR, the repertoire was profiled, and TCRdb retains in-frame clones only, with some absent. The table records 2 million to 2.5 million clones, about 92% of them present only once. CD45RO-negative, CCR7-positively selected cells formed the naive CD8 fraction, excluding terminally differentiated effector memory CD45RA+ cells. Germline assignment: CDR1 SGDLS and CDR2 YYNGEE. The CDR3 is 16 residues long. Losses at the gene ends were 3 bases for V and 1 base for J; bases not matched to a gene: 8.

The sample comprised naive CD8+ T cells from PBMCs. The TCR was taken from a man aged 18 to 35 in good health. Some clones in this sample may be carry-over from other donors' samples. The chain is built from TRBV9 and TRBJ2-3; 7 bases map to TRBD2. As DNA, the CDR3 is TGTGCCAGCAGCGCCTCCGGGGCGGGAGGCACAGATACGCAGTATTTT. This gives the protein CASSASGAGGTDTQYF.